A single sample is the source of the 32 T cell receptor beta chains below, sequenced in a study of metastatic and nonmetastatic thyroid tumors. TCRdb re-called clones via MiXCR from the PCR reads. The sample records roughly 20,000 clones, around 18% being singletons. Every patient was untreated before thyroid surgery. The sample comprised adjacent normal tissue. These receptors were taken from a male donor with papillary thyroid cancer or a benign thyroid nodule (not recorded which). Some clones in this sample may be carry-over from other donors' samples.

This clone is categorized as medium-sized. The chain employs TRBV6-1 and TRBJ1-3; D not resolved. Germline V gene lookup returns CDR1 MNHNS and CDR2 SASEGT. CDR3 length: 13 residues. V lost 5 bases to trimming and J lost 0 bases, with 5 bases between them. CDR3 nucleotide sequence: TGTGCCAGCAGTCAAGTCTCTGGAAACACCATATATTTT. Translation: CASSQVSGNTIYF.

This clone has a count of ten or more. The gene calls are TRBV13 and TRBJ2-2, with D possibly being TRBD2 (5 bases). CDR1 and CDR2 (germline): PRHDT, FYEKMQ (reference sequence). V lost 2 bases, J lost 5 bases, and 6 bases lay in between. The CDR3 length is 13 residues. The CDR3 spells CASSLRGTGELFF. CDR3 coding DNA: TGTGCCAGCAGCTTACGGGGTACCGGGGAGCTGTTTTTT.

This chain uses TRBV2 with TRBJ2-7, with 7 bases fitting TRBD1. The CDR3 consists of 14 residues. Per the germline V gene, CDR1 is SNHLY and CDR2 is FYNNEI. Losses at the gene ends were 7 bases for V and 6 bases for J; bases not matched to a gene: 12. CDR3 protein: CASIRGTREGEQYF. The CDR3 coding sequence is TGTGCCAGCATCAGGGGGACAAGAGAGGGCGAGCAGTACTTC. The whole variable domain, remainder taken from reference TRBV2 and TRBJ2-7, is EPEVTQTPSHQVTQMGQEVILRCVPISNHLYFYWYRQILGQKVEFLVSFYNNEISEKSEIFDDQFSVERPDGSNFTLKIRSTKLEDSAMYFCASIRGTREGEQYFGPGTRLTVT.

This clone was detected a few times. The chain has TRBV12-3 or TRBV12-4 and TRBJ2-5; D perhaps matches TRBD2 (7 bases). This CDR3 comprises 16 residues. V was clipped by 6 bases and J by 0 bases, with 17 bases between them. CDR3 loop: CASSLRGGRDQETQYF. DNA for the CDR3: TGTGCCAGCAGCCTAAGGGGGGGCCGTGACCAAGAGACCCAGTACTTC.

In this sample, this clone turned up many times. The chain employs TRBV29-1 and TRBJ2-1; D uncertain. V was cut by 4 bases and J by 4 bases, with 8 bases left in between. Germline values: CDR1 SQVTM, CDR2 ANQGSEA. This CDR3 spans 12 amino acids. CDR3 sequence reads: CSVVLGYNEQFF. The CDR3 DNA is TGCAGCGTTGTTCTGGGTTACAATGAGCAGTTCTTC.

This clone was picked up a small number of times. This sequence joins TRBV27 and TRBJ2-7; TRBD1 is a possible D gene (6 bases). The CDR3 sequence is 14 residues long. V lost 4 bases and J 2 bases, leaving 12 bases between the germline ends. Germline CDR1 is MNHEY and CDR2 is SMNVEV (reference sequence). DNA for the CDR3: TGTGCCAGCAGTTATCAGGGGAAAGCCTACGAGCAGTACTTC. Translated, it gives CASSYQGKAYEQYF.

A remark on this clone: This may be a read error, as it is one base from a much larger clone. In the same sample, other DNA sequences code for this CDR3. V usage is TRBV14 and J usage is TRBJ2-5; 7 bases map to TRBD2. Trimming removed 4 bases from V and 2 bases from J; junction bases left unmatched: 10. Germline CDR1 and CDR2: SGHDN and FVKESK. This CDR3 is 16 amino acids long. CDR3 residues: CASSRAGLAAQETQYF. In DNA form, the CDR3 reads TGTGCCAGCAGCCGGGCGGGGCTAGCGGCACAAGAGACCCAGTACTTC.

This clone was detected ten times or more. V and J are TRBV6-1 and TRBJ2-2; TRBD1 matches at 10 bases. V lost 5 bases to trimming and J lost 4 bases; unmatched junction nucleotides: 4. The CDR3 is 15 amino acids. Germline values: CDR1 MNHNS, CDR2 SASEGT. The CDR3 protein is CASSSRTGGTGELFF. In DNA form, the CDR3 reads TGTGCCAGCAGTTCCAGGACAGGGGGCACCGGGGAGCTGTTTTTT.

This clone was detected many times. The chain combines TRBV20-1 with TRBJ2-1; the match to TRBD2 covers 8 bases. Germline CDR1 and CDR2: DFQATT and SNEGSKA (reference sequence). The CDR3 loop spans 14 amino acids. After removal of 6 bases from V and 9 bases from J, the junction contained 13 bases not matched to a gene. The CDR3 DNA is TGCAGTGCCAATATAGCGGGGCGAGGCGGTGAGCAGTTCTTC. It encodes CSANIAGRGGEQFF.

This clone has a count of ten or more. The V and J genes are TRBV20-1 and TRBJ1-4; 7 nucleotides agree with TRBD1. Losses at the gene ends were 1 base for V and 8 bases for J; bases not matched to a gene: 10. Germline lookup yields CDR1 DFQATT and CDR2 SNEGSKA (reference sequence). The CDR3 runs to 15 residues. The CDR3 loop is CSARAPTTGKEKLFF. For the CDR3, the DNA is TGCAGTGCTAGAGCTCCGACGACAGGGAAGGAAAAACTGTTTTTT.

Within the sample, this clone is medium-sized. The V gene is TRBV19, the J gene TRBJ1-2, with D perhaps matching TRBD1 (5 bases). V lost 6 bases and J lost 4, with 12 bases in between. The CDR3 length is 13 residues. Germline V gene data show CDR1 as LNHDA and CDR2 as SQIVND (reference sequence). Here the CDR3 DNA reads TGTGCCAGTAGCCGGGGACCATCCTATGGCTACACCTTC. Translating gives CASSRGPSYGYTF.

This clone was recorded once. The junction does not match germline at one end; this may be a read error. The chain combines TRBV6-1 with TRBJ2-3; D not resolved. The germline V gene has CDR1 MNHNS and CDR2 SASEGT. This CDR3 region has 14 residues. CDR3 sequence: CASRERGARDTQYF. CDR3 DNA sequence: TGTGCGAGCAGAGAACGTGGTGCTCGGGATACGCAGTATTTT.

The table lists this clone with many counts. The rearrangement joins TRBV12-3 or TRBV12-4 to TRBJ2-2; 7 nucleotides match TRBD2. The CDR3 has 16 amino acids. V was clipped by 1 base and J by 0 bases; unmatched bases: 2. CDR3 loop: CASSLGLATNTGELFF. The CDR3 DNA follows: TGTGCCAGCAGTTTAGGACTAGCTACGAACACCGGGGAGCTGTTTTTT.

Concerning this clone: Compared with germline, one end of the junction differs, possibly owing to a read error. This sequence joins TRBV5-4 and TRBJ2-2, with D possibly TRBD2 on 6 matching bases. The CDR3 runs 14 residues. Germline CDR1 SGHNT, CDR2 YYREEE (reference sequence). The CDR3 nucleotides are TGTGCCAGCATCCCGGGGGTTGAAACCGGGGAGCCGTTTTTT. This gives the protein CASIPGVETGEPFF.

Within the sample, this clone is medium-sized. The genes are TRBV20-1 and TRBJ2-3; 10 bases line up with TRBD2. CDR1 is DFQATT, CDR2 SNEGSKA, per germline (reference sequence). The CDR3 totals 15 residues. After removal of 0 bases from V and 7 bases from J, the junction contained 7 bases not matched to a gene. The CDR3 loop is CSARDLAGDTYTQYF. CDR3 DNA sequence: TGCAGTGCTAGAGACCTAGCGGGGGATACTTATACGCAGTATTTT.

This clone came up many times. The CDR3 region is CASSQGDTYNSPLHF. CDR3 sequence (DNA): TGTGCCAGCAGCCAAGGGGATACCTATAATTCACCCCTCCACTTT. V usage is TRBV3-1 and J usage is TRBJ1-6; no firm D call. Germline V CDR1 and CDR2: LGHDT, YNNKEL (reference sequence). V lost 1 base and J lost 2, with 6 bases in between. The CDR3 is made up of 15 amino acids. The whole variable domain, filled in from reference TRBV3-1 and TRBJ1-6, reads DTAVSQTPKYLVTQMGNDKSIKCEQNLGHDTMYWYKQDSKKFLKIMFSYNNKELIINETVPNRFSPKSPDKAHLNLHINSLELGDSAVYFCASSQGDTYNSPLHFGNGTRLTVT.

This clone was seen repeatedly, ten times or more. This chain uses TRBV27 with TRBJ1-5, with a weak D call TRBD2 (5 bases). The end of the DNA is better explained by TRBJ2-3, so the J call may be wrong. Germline-derived CDR1 and CDR2 are MNHEY and SMNVEV (reference sequence). This CDR3 region has 16 residues. DNA for the CDR3: TGTGCCAGCAGATTCGGAGGTATTGGTAGCAATCAGCCCCAGTATTTT. This gives the protein CASRFGGIGSNQPQYF.

This clone was recorded at least ten times. The chain joins TRBV5-8 to TRBJ2-5; 8 bases line up with TRBD1. The V gene end was trimmed by 4 bases and the J gene end by 5 bases; junction bases not matched to a gene: 7. The CDR3 spans 14 residues. In germline, CDR1 is SGHTS, CDR2 YDEGEE. Written as DNA, the CDR3 is TGTGCCAGCAGCGTGACAGGGGTTGACGAGACCCAGTACTTC. Amino acids: CASSVTGVDETQYF.

By frequency in the sample, this clone is medium-sized (0.01 to 0.1%). The V gene is TRBV2, the J gene TRBJ2-7; D uncertain. Trimming stripped 4 bases from V and 0 bases from J, with 4 bases between. The germline gives CDR1 SNHLY, CDR2 FYNNEI. CDR3 length: 12 amino acids. The CDR3 reads CASSGNSYEQYV. The CDR3 nucleotides are TGTGCCAGCAGTGGGAACTCCTACGAGCAGTACGTC.

The V gene is TRBV24-1, the J gene TRBJ1-2; unclear D gene. This CDR3 comprises 14 residues. The germline CDR1 and CDR2 sequences are KGHDR and SFDVKD. Between the trimmed V and J ends, which lost 4 bases and 13 bases, there was a span of 21 bases. The CDR3 loop is CATSDTDGNYGCTF. The CDR3 DNA reads as TGTGCCACCAGTGACACGGACGGAAATTATGGATGCACCTTC.

In its sample, this clone was seen many times. The CDR3 region is CSAKDRQNQPQHF. Written as DNA, the CDR3 is TGCAGTGCTAAAGACAGGCAGAATCAGCCCCAGCATTTT. The chain is built from TRBV20-1 and TRBJ1-5, with D perhaps TRBD1 (6 bases). Germline CDR1 is DFQATT and CDR2 is SNEGSKA (reference sequence). Trimming took 4 bases from V and 4 from J, leaving 11 bases between them. The CDR3 sequence is 13 residues long.

V usage is TRBV6-1 and J usage is TRBJ2-7, with no clear D. The V end was cut by 4 bases, the J end by 4 bases, with 20 bases between. This CDR3 comprises 16 residues. Germline V gene data show CDR1 as MNHNS and CDR2 as SASEGT. The CDR3 bases are TGTGCCAGCAGTGGACCATGGTCCTCTCGGGCATACGAGCAGTACTTC. As protein: CASSGPWSSRAYEQYF.

This clone was recorded at least ten times. This chain joins TRBV4-2 and TRBJ1-4, with D unclear. V was shortened by 4 bases and J by 5 bases, with 11 bases between the two germline ends. The germline V gene encodes CDR1 LGHNA and CDR2 YNFKEQ. The CDR3 is made up of 14 amino acids. CDR3 protein: CASSLRSQNEKLFF. The CDR3 DNA follows: TGTGCCAGCAGCCTAAGGTCGCAAAATGAAAAACTGTTTTTT.

The chain combines TRBV2 with TRBJ2-7, with 11 bases lining up with TRBD1. After removal of 4 bases from V and 6 bases from J, the junction contained 20 bases not matched to a gene. The CDR3 covers 19 residues. The germline gives CDR1 SNHLY, CDR2 FYNNEI. The CDR3 DNA sequence: TGTGCCAGCAGTGCCGGACAGGGGGCGCCCGGAGTGAGACTCGGCGAGCAGTACTTC. Its translation: CASSAGQGAPGVRLGEQYF.

This clone was recorded many times. The chain couples TRBV27 to TRBJ1-1, with D possibly matching TRBD1 (6 bases). The V gene lost 8 bases and the J gene lost 5 bases, with 21 bases spanning the gap. The CDR3 covers 15 residues. Looked up from germline, CDR1 is MNHEY and CDR2 is SMNVEV (reference sequence). DNA for the CDR3: TGTGCCAGCGGTTGGGTAGGACAGCCGGGGACTGAAGCTTTCTTT. Translation gives CASGWVGQPGTEAFF.

The table lists this clone with a few counts. The chain couples TRBV28 to TRBJ1-2; D uncertain. This CDR3 spans 14 amino acids. Deletions cut 2 bases from V and 0 bases from J, with 7 bases between. CDR1 is MDHEN and CDR2 is SYDVKM in the germline V gene. For the CDR3, the DNA is TGTGCCAGCAGTTTAAGGGTGTCTAACTATGGCTACACCTTC. It codes for CASSLRVSNYGYTF.

The gene calls are TRBV19 and TRBJ1-1; D remains ambiguous. There are 12 residues in the CDR3. Germline V lookup: CDR1 LNHDA, CDR2 SQIVND (reference sequence). Trimming took off 9 bases at V and 8 bases at J, with 16 bases between the two ends. The CDR3 region has the DNA TGTGCCAGCAGCCCCTTAGACAAGGAAGCTTTCTTT. Translation: CASSPLDKEAFF.

This clone has ten or more counts. The chain links TRBV5-1 to TRBJ2-5; TRBD2 agrees at 8 bases. With V trimmed by 5 bases and J by 2 bases, 11 bases remained unmatched. This CDR3 region has 16 residues. Germline V gives CDR1 SGHRS, CDR2 YFSETQ. This chain's CDR3 is CASRKTIAGKQETQYF. For the CDR3, the DNA is TGCGCCAGCAGGAAGACCATAGCGGGGAAACAAGAGACCCAGTACTTC. The variable domain in full, completed from reference TRBV5-1 and TRBJ2-5, reads KAGVTQTPRYLIKTRGQQVTLSCSPISGHRSVSWYQQTPGQGLQFLFEYFSETQRNKGNFPGRFSGRQFSNSRSEMNVSTLELGDSALYLCASRKTIAGKQETQYFGPGTRLLVL.

This clone was detected only a few times. Germline and junction disagree at one end, which may indicate a read error. V is TRBV6-1 and J is TRBJ1-1; TRBD1 matches 7 bases. This CDR3 region has 15 residues. Germline loops: CDR1 MNHNS, CDR2 SASEGT. Here the CDR3 reads CASRKGADTNTKAFF. CDR3 DNA sequence: TGTGCCAGCAGGAAGGGGGCAGATACGAACACTAAAGCTTTCTTT.

This clone was counted at least ten times. The chain carries TRBV19 and TRBJ2-2; D ambiguous. Trimming took off 3 bases at V and 1 base at J, with 6 bases between the two ends. CDR1 LNHDA and CDR2 SQIVND come from the germline V gene (reference sequence). This CDR3 contains 14 residues. For the CDR3, the DNA is TGTGCCAGTAGTATTGGATGGAACACCGGGGAGCTGTTTTTT. Translated, it gives CASSIGWNTGELFF.

Of note for this clone: Its ends do not fully match the called genes, so a read error is possible. The J gene is TRBJ2-2, the V gene TRBV27, with TRBD2 matching over 7 bases. CDR1 MNHEY and CDR2 SMNVEV come from the germline V gene (reference sequence). The CDR3 has 15 amino acids. CDR3 nucleotide sequence: TGTGCCAGCAGTTTGCGGGGGACTAACACCGGGGAGCTGTTCTTT. Protein: CASSLRGTNTGELFF.

This clone was seen at least ten times. The CDR3: CASNQETPGRTQYF. DNA for the CDR3: TGTGCCAGCAACCAAGAGACCCCCGGCCGGACCCAGTACTTC. This sequence joins TRBV25-1 and TRBJ2-5, with D unclear. Trimming took 7 bases from V and 7 from J, leaving 19 bases between them. Per the germline V gene, CDR1 is MGHDK and CDR2 is SYGVNS. The CDR3 length is 14 residues.